Presented here are 9 T cell receptor beta chains from one specimen sequenced in a study of OX40 agonist ivuxolimab in advanced cancers. The protocol used for the library was the immunoSEQ multiplex PCR assay. The clones in this table, taken by TCRdb from immuneACCESS, are in-frame only. Not every clone is retained; where verified, under half of the shortfall comes from an unresolved V gene, and the cause of the rest is unknown. This sample holds 60,000 to 100,000 clones; under 95% were observed only once. In total, the top ten clones hold about 10% of the sample. The sample here was CD4+ or CD8+ T cells sorted from blood, taken in a trial of the OX40 agonist ivuxolimab. The receptors were sampled from an adult with an advanced solid tumor such as melanoma, head and neck, liver or kidney cancer.

The rearrangement links TRBV2 to TRBJ2-5, with a possible D match to TRBD1 (6 bases). The CDR3 runs 14 residues. Per germline, CDR1 SNHLY and CDR2 FYNNEI. The CDR3 region is CAGVSRDNQETQYF. For the CDR3, the DNA is TGTGCGGGAGTGAGCCGGGACAACCAAGAGACCCAGTACTTC.

V and J are TRBV30 and TRBJ2-2; the D call may be TRBD1 or TRBD2 (6 bases each). CDR3 length: 13 residues. The V gene lost 4 bases and the J gene lost 6 bases, with 12 bases spanning the gap. Germline V gives CDR1 GTSNPN, CDR2 SVGIG (reference sequence). CDR3: CAWTEGVPGELFF. The CDR3 coding sequence is TGTGCCTGGACGGAGGGGGTCCCCGGGGAGCTGTTTTTT.

The chain carries TRBV2 and TRBJ1-6; D not resolved. The CDR3 is made up of 15 amino acids. The V end was cut by 4 bases, the J end by 4 bases, with 11 bases between. Germline assignment: CDR1 SNHLY and CDR2 FYNNEI. The CDR3 loop is CASSAKGVYNSPLHF. CDR3 coding DNA: TGTGCCAGCAGTGCCAAAGGTGTTTATAATTCACCCCTCCACTTT.

This sequence joins TRBV1 and TRBJ2-3; the D call of TRBD2 is as the table states it, not checked on the DNA. TRBV1 is reported as a pseudogene. This CDR3 has 16 residues. This CDR3 is CTSSQEGGAGVDTQYF. The CDR3 region has the DNA TGCACCAGCAGCCAAGAGGGGGGGGCCGGGGTAGATACGCAGTATTTT.

The rearrangement uses TRBV5-6 and TRBJ1-5; D unresolved. Germline values: CDR1 SGHDT, CDR2 YYEEEE. Trimming stripped 0 bases from V and 9 bases from J, with 10 bases between. This CDR3 comprises 13 residues. For the CDR3, the DNA is TGTGCCAGCAGCTTGGGGACCCCGGGGCCCCAGCATTTT. This encodes CASSLGTPGPQHF. The complete variable domain, with remaining parts taken from reference TRBV5-6 and TRBJ1-5, reads DAGVTQSPTHLIKTRGQQVTLRCSPKSGHDTVSWYQQALGQGPQFIFQYYEEEERQRGNFPDRFSGHQFPNYSSELNVNALLLGDSALYLCASSLGTPGPQHFGDGTRLSIL.

J is TRBJ2-3 and V is TRBV27; 8 nucleotides match TRBD1. V gave up 3 bases and J gave up 1 base; unmatched junction bases: 3. The CDR3 consists of 15 residues. The germline V gene encodes CDR1 MNHEY and CDR2 SMNVEV (reference sequence). The CDR3 nucleotides read TGTGCCAGCAGTTTGACAGGGGTGGGCACAGATACGCAGTATTTT. This sequence encodes CASSLTGVGTDTQYF.

This clone appeared once. The gene calls are TRBV9 and TRBJ2-1, with D hard to call. V was clipped by 3 bases and J by 6 bases, with 7 bases between them. The CDR3 extends over 12 amino acids. CDR1 and CDR2 (germline): SGDLS, YYNGEE. The CDR3 DNA is TGTGCCAGCAGCGGCGACGGCAATGAGCAGTTCTTC. It is translated as CASSGDGNEQFF. Looking up the rest from reference TRBV9 and TRBJ2-1 gives the full variable domain: DSGVTQTPKHLITATGQRVTLRCSPRSGDLSVYWYQQSLDQGLQFLIQYYNGEERAKGNILERFSAQQFPDLHSELNLSSLELGDSALYFCASSGDGNEQFFGPGTRLTVL.

V usage is TRBV30 and J usage is TRBJ1-1, with 10 bases fitting TRBD1. The CDR3 runs 14 residues. The germline CDR1 and CDR2 sequences are GTSNPN and SVGIG (reference sequence). The J segment lost 1 base and the V segment lost 3 bases, leaving 2 bases of the junction unmatched. The CDR3 here is CAWRRTGGNTEAFF. The CDR3 bases are TGTGCCTGGAGAAGGACAGGGGGGAACACTGAAGCTTTCTTT. Full variable domain (missing parts from reference TRBV30 and TRBJ1-1): SQTIHQWPATLVQPVGSPLSLECTVEGTSNPNLYWYRQAAGRGLQLLFYSVGIGQISSEVPQNLSASRPQDRQFILSSKKLLLSDSGFYLCAWRRTGGNTEAFFGQGTRLTVV.

The chain links TRBV10-2 to TRBJ2-5, with TRBD2 identical over 16 bases. There are 15 residues in the CDR3. CDR1 and CDR2 (germline): WSHSY, SAAADI. V lost 6 bases, J lost 7 bases, and 5 bases stayed unmatched. CDR3 sequence reads: CASRGLAGGQGTQYF. CDR3 bases: TGCGCCAGCAGGGGACTAGCGGGGGGGCAGGGGACCCAGTACTTC.